A selection of T cell receptor beta chains follows, all from one sample in a study of blood T cell repertoires in COVID-19. The data were produced by immunoSEQ multiplex PCR, yet TCRdb's version contains in-frame clones alone and is incomplete. The table records 80,000 or so clones, approximately 80% of them present only once. The sample comprised peripheral blood. The source is a woman aged 60-70 years with acute or convalescent COVID-19. Each CDR3 is given with its conserved first and last residue. D genes are given only for firm matches. The size entry is marked missing in some rows and otherwise reads once, few, many or a size class.

TRBJ1-2 | . | TRBV11-2 | . | CASSLLGGGDDDYGYTF | TGTGCCAGCAGCTTACTGGGAGGGGGGGATGATGACTATGGCTACACCTTC
TRBJ1-5 | . | TRBV6-5 | . | CASSYKGDQPQHF | TGTGCCAGCAGTTATAAGGGGGATCAGCCCCAGCATTTT
TRBJ1-6 | . | TRBV3-1/TRBV3-2 | . | CASSQSGGSSYNSPLHF | TGTGCCAGCAGCCAATCCGGGGGGAGCTCCTATAATTCACCCCTCCACTTT
TRBJ2-1 | . | TRBV3-1/TRBV3-2 | . | CASSQDRAVSYNEQFF | TGTGCCAGCAGCCAAGACAGGGCGGTTTCCTACAATGAGCAGTTCTTC
TRBJ2-3 | . | TRBV11-2 | . | CASSLDYSGAPGTDTQYF | TGTGCCAGCAGCTTAGATTACTCTGGGGCACCAGGCACAGATACGCAGTATTTT
TRBJ1-3 | TRBD1 | TRBV10-3 | . | CTIDEGRGSAGNTIYF | TGTACCATCGACGAGGGCAGGGGGTCGGCCGGAAACACCATATATTTT
TRBJ1-5 | . | TRBV3-1/TRBV3-2 | . | CASSQDLNQPQHF | TGTGCCAGCAGCCAAGACCTAAATCAGCCCCAGCATTTT
TRBJ2-5 | TRBD2 | TRBV7-7 | . | CASSPGLAGSQETQYF | TGTGCTAGCAGCCCTGGACTAGCGGGCTCTCAAGAGACCCAGTACTTC
TRBJ2-7 | . | TRBV6-1 | . | CASSEVAGVSYEQYF | TGTGCCAGCAGTGAAGTGGCAGGGGTCTCCTACGAGCAGTACTTC
TRBJ1-4 | TRBD1 | TRBV4-2 | . | CASSQNDREDEKLFF | TGTGCCAGCAGCCAGAACGACAGGGAGGATGAAAAACTGTTTTTT
TRBJ2-5 | . | TRBV2 | . | CASSEGTYTQETQYF | TGTGCCAGCAGTGAGGGGACATACACCCAAGAGACCCAGTACTTC
TRBJ2-5 | TRBD2 | TRBV30 | . | CAWRGTGGAYETQYF | TGTGCCTGGAGGGGAACCGGGGGGGCCTATGAGACCCAGTACTTC
TRBJ1-1 | . | TRBV6-5 | once | CASSRGGAANTEAFF | TGTGCCAGCAGTCGAGGGGGGGCAGCGAACACTGAAGCTTTCTTT
TRBJ1-1 | TRBD1 | TRBV6-5 | . | CASSSLRGWTEAFF | TGTGCCAGCAGTTCTCTCAGGGGGTGGACTGAAGCTTTCTTT
TRBJ1-6 | TRBD1 | TRBV5-1 | . | CASSFLETGESPLHF | TGCGCCAGCAGCTTTTTAGAAACAGGGGAATCACCCCTCCACTTT
TRBJ2-2 | . | TRBV29-1 | . | CSVSTPRERYYTGELFF | TGCAGCGTTTCTACCCCTCGGGAGCGCTACTACACCGGGGAGCTGTTTTTT
TRBJ2-5 | . | TRBV9 | . | CVSSFGQNQETQYF | TGTGTCAGCAGCTTCGGACAGAATCAAGAGACCCAGTACTTC
TRBJ2-3 | TRBD1 | TRBV5-1 | . | CASGSSGQGGTDTQYF | TGCGCCAGCGGATCTTCGGGACAGGGAGGCACAGATACGCAGTATTTT
TRBJ2-7 | TRBD1 | TRBV12-3/TRBV12-4 | . | CASRLGQTYEQYF | TGTGCCAGCAGACTGGGACAGACCTACGAGCAGTACTTC
TRBJ2-1 | TRBD1 | TRBV5-1 | few | CASRTGESYNEQFF | TGCGCCAGCAGGACAGGGGAATCCTACAATGAGCAGTTCTTC
TRBJ2-3 | TRBD2 | TRBV10-1 | . | CASSDGTSGGDTQYF | TGCGCCAGCAGTGACGGGACTAGCGGGGGAGATACGCAGTATTTT
TRBJ2-3 | TRBD2 | TRBV6-4 | . | CASSFSGDTDTQYF | TGTGCCAGCAGTTTTAGCGGGGACACAGATACGCAGTATTTT
TRBJ2-7 | . | TRBV12-3/TRBV12-4 | . | CASSLVQGSEQYF | TGTGCCAGCAGTTTAGTTCAGGGTTCCGAGCAGTACTTC
TRBJ1-5 | . | TRBV7-8 | . | CASSLEGQPQHF | TGTGCCAGCAGCTTAGAGGGGCAGCCCCAGCATTTT
TRBJ1-4 | . | TRBV7-9 | . | CASSLVTGLNEKLFF | TGTGCCAGCAGCTTAGTAACAGGGTTGAATGAGAAACTGTTTTTT
TRBJ2-1 | . | TRBV6-2/TRBV6-3 | . | CASSYNPSASSYNEQFF | TGTGCCAGCAGTTACAATCCCAGCGCGAGCTCCTACAATGAGCAGTTCTTC
TRBJ1-3 | TRBD1 | TRBV11-2 | . | CASRDTGGLGNTIYF | TGTGCCAGCAGGGATACAGGGGGCCTGGGAAACACCATATATTTT
TRBJ1-3 | . | TRBV18 | . | CASSQGRAAGNTIYF | TGTGCCAGCTCACAGGGCAGGGCCGCTGGAAACACCATATATTTT
TRBJ2-1 | . | TRBV19 | once | CASSISGDEQFF | TGTGCCAGTAGTATTTCGGGGGATGAGCAGTTCTTC
TRBJ1-5 | . | TRBV18 | . | CASSPGRDQPQHF | TGTGCCAGCTCACCAGGCAGGGATCAGCCCCAGCATTTT
TRBJ1-4 | TRBD1 | TRBV7-2 | . | CASSFPPQGKGAEKLFF | TGTGCCAGCAGCTTCCCCCCGCAGGGGAAGGGGGCTGAAAAACTGTTTTTT
TRBJ1-4 | . | TRBV7-2 | . | CASAAGPANEKLFF | TGTGCCAGCGCCGCGGGTCCGGCTAATGAAAAACTGTTTTTT
TRBJ1-5 | . | TRBV4-3 | . | CASRVRTALVPSQPQHF | TGCGCCAGCAGAGTTAGGACAGCCCTTGTTCCATCCCAGCCCCAGCATTTT
TRBJ1-2 | TRBD1 | TRBV7-8 | few | CASSLRDRGNYGYTF | TGTGCCAGCAGCTTACGGGACAGGGGGAACTATGGCTACACCTTC
TRBJ2-1 | . | TRBV29-1 | . | CSVESSGWGNNEQFF | TGCAGCGTTGAATCTTCGGGATGGGGAAACAATGAGCAGTTCTTC
TRBJ1-6 | TRBD1 | TRBV7-2 | . | CASSADRGNSPLHF | TGTGCCAGCAGCGCGGACAGGGGGAATTCACCCCTCCACTTT
TRBJ2-7 | TRBD1 | TRBV11-2 | . | CASSPQGAGTYEQYF | TGTGCCAGCAGCCCGCAGGGGGCGGGAACCTACGAGCAGTACTTC
TRBJ1-6 | . | TRBV21-1 | many | CASSKVSSGCNSPLHF | TGTGCCAGCAGCAAAGTTTCGTCAGGGTGCAATTCACCCCTCCACTTT
TRBJ2-3 | . | TRBV5-1 | . | CASSLAVTGSDTQYF | TGCGCCAGCAGCTTGGCCGTGACAGGATCAGATACGCAGTATTTT
TRBJ1-6 | . | TRBV18 | . | CASSPIQGHTFTSPLHF | TGTGCCAGCTCACCAATACAGGGCCACACATTTACTTCACCCCTCCACTTT
TRBJ1-4 | . | TRBV30 | many | CAWSRKEANEKLFF | TGTGCCTGGAGCAGAAAAGAGGCTAATGAAAAACTGTTTTTT
TRBJ2-5 | . | TRBV30 | . | CAWSVGGGPEETQYF | TGTGCCTGGAGTGTAGGCGGGGGCCCAGAAGAGACCCAGTACTTC
TRBJ2-1 | TRBD2 | TRBV11-2 | . | CASSLRSGLAGVGNEQFF | TGTGCCAGCAGCTTACGCTCGGGACTAGCGGGGGTCGGCAATGAGCAGTTCTTC
TRBJ2-3 | . | TRBV6-5 | . | CASSYASSTDTQYF | TGTGCCAGCAGTTACGCTAGTAGCACAGATACGCAGTATTTT
TRBJ1-2 | . | TRBV7-9 | few | CASSLNSGYTF | TGTGCCAGCAGCTTAAACTCTGGCTACACCTTC
TRBJ2-5 | TRBD1 | TRBV5-1 | few | CASSFTGGEETQYF | TGCGCCAGCAGCTTTACAGGGGGCGAGGAGACCCAGTACTTC
TRBJ1-6 | . | TRBV7-9 | . | CASSTGIPNSPLHF | TGTGCCAGCAGTACCGGGATCCCGAATTCACCCCTCCACTTT
TRBJ1-1 | . | TRBV5-1 | many | CASSFIRGNTEAFF | TGCGCCAGCAGCTTCATCAGGGGGAACACTGAAGCTTTCTTT
TRBJ1-1 | TRBD1 | TRBV19 | . | CASSSRTGGGTEAFF | TGTGCCAGTAGTTCTCGGACAGGGGGAGGCACTGAAGCTTTCTTT
TRBJ2-5 | TRBD1 | TRBV11-3 | . | CASSPGQAQETQYF | TGTGCCAGCAGCCCCGGACAGGCCCAAGAGACCCAGTACTTC
TRBJ1-1 | TRBD1 | TRBV5-1 | . | CASSFTPGQGATEAFF | TGCGCCAGCAGCTTCACACCGGGACAGGGGGCGACTGAAGCTTTCTTT
TRBJ1-1 | . | TRBV5-5 | . | CASSLWSAEAFF | TGTGCCAGCAGCTTGTGGTCAGCTGAAGCTTTCTTT
TRBJ2-4 | TRBD1 | TRBV28 | . | CASSPLGQGKNIQYF | TGTGCCAGCAGCCCTTTGGGACAGGGTAAAAACATTCAGTACTTC
TRBJ2-1 | TRBD2 | TRBV5-1 | . | CASSSLAGGLFEQFF | TGCGCCAGCAGCTCATTAGCGGGGGGGCTCTTTGAGCAGTTCTTC
TRBJ2-5 | TRBD2 | TRBV5-3 | . | CARIPGLAGSQETQYF | TGTGCCAGAATACCGGGACTAGCGGGATCTCAAGAGACCCAGTACTTC